Described below is a single T cell receptor beta chain sequence and its context. There is no known antigen for this receptor. The input lacks base qualities; no much larger clone sits a single base away. The data were obtained in a study of T cells in Graves' hyperthyroidism and ophthalmopathy (dated by TCRdb to between 2019 and 2020). For the wider study: Peripheral blood samples were taken at the time of initial diagnosis, prior to any treatment. To identify TCR V-J signatures that set the groups apart, the researchers used a discovery cohort of about a hundred patients, made up of 43 with Graves' ophthalmopathy and some 55 with stable Graves' hyperthyroidism. Whether ophthalmopathy could be predicted prospectively was tested in an independent validation cohort made up of roughly 20 hyperthyroidism patients plus 17 patients who later progressed to ophthalmopathy. For training and testing, the 80 to 100 patients in the discovery cohort were randomly divided in a 7:3 ratio. In addition, the study compared T-cell repertoires in thyroid tissue and in blood from about six Graves' hyperthyroidism patients. After sampling, hyperthyroidism patients received methimazole starting at 30 mg daily, and ophthalmopathy patients received high-dose intravenous methylprednisolone. According to the paper, TCR Vbeta CDR3 sequencing was carried out on roughly 130 peripheral blood samples, which came from under 50 ophthalmopathy, approximately 78 hyperthyroidism and roughly 17 progressor patients. Beyond this particular receptor, the publication reports: Most expanded thyroid clonotypes (frequency above 0.001) were also found in blood, which suggests that blood repertoires may mirror thyroid immune responses. In validation, progression to ophthalmopathy was predicted by the model with more than 65% sensitivity and 72% to 80% specificity, a median of roughly 6 months before onset. No statistical method was used to fix the sample size in advance, and group allocation was not hidden from the investigators. Ophthalmopathy was separated from stable hyperthyroidism by a 13 V-J signature model, with approximately 89% sensitivity and about 81% specificity obtained in cross-validation and 80%/75% obtained in testing.

TCR beta CDR3 regions were amplified from RNA transcripts. The TCR CDR3 was subjected to a first round of RT-PCR using the HTBI primer set and the Qiagen OneStep RT-PCR kit. Libraries were constructed in a second round of multiplex PCR, after which size selection and purification were carried out. The libraries were sequenced on an Illumina HiSeq2000 using paired-end 100 bp reads. Under the source paper's analysis protocol: SOAPnuke was used to process the raw data, throwing out any read that contained adapters or uncalled bases, had a mean Phred below 15, or lacked an exact constant-primer or identifier match. COPE v1.2.5 was used to merge high-quality paired reads, and clonotypes were defined as unique nucleotide sequences. MiTCR v1.1 was used to align the clonotypes against IMGT TRBV, TRBD and TRBJ reference segments. The analysis was restricted to V-J combinations with a frequency above 0.0001, which together covered over 99% of the repertoires. A TCS score was defined as the ratio of F50 (clonal expansion) to E x V (chaos), with BLOSUM62-based TCRdist applied between CDR3 peptides within each V-J. Welch's t-statistics and random forest reduced fewer than 550 V-J features to 13, which were used in a naive Bayes classifier (R e1071). Clones were called with MiXCR by TCRdb after fastp trimmed the public reads at Q25, and only in-frame beta chains were retained. Each record represents a unique CDR3 protein, reported with the most common genes and DNA among its rows. TCRdb, rather than the study authors, made the V and J calls. Here the sample has about 520,000 distinct CDR3 sequences; around 22% occur a single time. The top ten clonotypes cover around 11% of the sample.

The germline V gene (reference sequence) yields SGHNT for CDR1 and YYREEE for CDR2. From V the trimming removes 2 bases and from J it removes 4 bases, while the gene matches leave 3 bases of the junction unaccounted for. The CDR3, from cysteine to phenylalanine, totals 14 residues. Only the CDR3 portion is preserved as DNA: 42 bases, with reading frame beginning at the first base. Moderately to severely active disease, a Clinical Activity Score of at least 3, a NOSPECS grade of at least 4, and a duration under 3 months were present in ophthalmopathy patients. Any patient with an uncontrolled infection, another autoimmune disease, pregnancy or lactation was excluded. Diagnoses were established on the basis of clinical symptoms, serum thyroxine and TRAb, thyroid ultrasound, and orbital computed tomography. PBMCs were separated from roughly 10 ml of fresh peripheral blood using Ficoll-Paque density gradient centrifugation. Total RNA was extracted with Trizol reagent, and quality was checked on an Agilent 2100 Bioanalyzer.

The sequenced sample consisted of blood. This TCR was recovered from a woman younger than 45 with Graves' ophthalmopathy. The chain is made from TRBV5-4 and TRBJ1-1; 9 bases in between match TRBD1. The DNA reads as follows: TGTGCCAGCAGCTTCCTGACAGGGGGCACTGAAGCTTTCTTT. Protein translation: CASSFLTGGTEAFF.